This T cell receptor beta chain was sequenced during a study of neurological immune-mediated disorders. TCRdb independently ran MiXCR on the 5' RACE reads; one entry per CDR3 protein. The top ten hold 1.8% of the sample, which has around 80,000 distinct CDR3 sequences, over 9% seen once. At least ten counts were recorded for this clonotype. Sequenced material: PBMCs. The TCR was taken from a man aged 40-49 years in good health.

The CDR3 DNA follows: TGCAGCGTTGAAGATCAATTAGGGGGAGGCTACACCTTC. Amino acids: CSVEDQLGGGYTF. This chain uses TRBV29-1 with TRBJ1-2, with D maybe TRBD1 (6 bases). The CDR3 loop spans 13 amino acids. The germline V and J ends were trimmed by 0 bases and 8 bases, with 13 bases remaining between them. CDR1 SQVTM and CDR2 ANQGSEA come from the germline V gene.